The next 24 T cell receptor beta chains were all read from a single sample in a study of T cells in Graves' hyperthyroidism and ophthalmopathy. From RNA transcripts, TCR beta CDR3 regions were amplified. The HTBI set primed first-round TCR CDR3 RT-PCR. TCRdb re-derived calls from the multiplex PCR reads in MiXCR, one entry per CDR3 protein. Here the sample spans around 190,000 distinct CDR3 sequences, 15% to 20% being singletons. The sample taken for sequencing was blood. The receptors here all came from a woman aged 45-65 years with Graves' hyperthyroidism.

Comments on this clonotype: This may come from a read error, since a much larger clone is one base off. The chain links TRBV11-2 to TRBJ1-1, with D maybe TRBD1 (6 bases). The CDR3 contains 15 residues. V gave up 5 bases and J gave up 1 base, with 14 bases separating them. Germline V CDR1 and CDR2: SGHAT, FQNNGV. Written as DNA, the CDR3 is TGTGCCAGCAGCCCTAGTCAGGGGACGAACACTGAAGCTTTCTTT. This translates into CASSPSQGTNTEAFF.

This clonotype was seen many times. The chain uses TRBV20-1 and TRBJ1-1; tentative D call: TRBD1 (5 bases). The CDR3 totals 15 residues. V gave up 0 bases and J gave up 4 bases, with 15 bases separating them. Germline V gene sequence: CDR1 DFQATT, CDR2 SNEGSKA (reference sequence). CDR3 in amino acids: CSARELGAWSTEAFF. For the CDR3, the DNA is TGCAGTGCTAGAGAGTTAGGGGCCTGGAGCACTGAAGCTTTCTTT.

This clonotype was detected only a few times. This chain joins TRBV9 and TRBJ2-1, with D possibly being TRBD1 or TRBD2 (5 bases each). Trimming stripped 6 bases from V and 8 bases from J, with 21 bases between. Germline lookup yields CDR1 SGDLS and CDR2 YYNGEE. The CDR3 sequence is 15 residues long. The CDR3 DNA sequence: TGTGCCAGCACCCCCGGGGCGCCGCCTGGCGATGAGCAGTTCTTC. It yields the protein CASTPGAPPGDEQFF. Variable domain in full (rest from reference TRBV9 and TRBJ2-1): DSGVTQTPKHLITATGQRVTLRCSPRSGDLSVYWYQQSLDQGLQFLIQYYNGEERAKGNILERFSAQQFPDLHSELNLSSLELGDSALYFCASTPGAPPGDEQFFGPGTRLTVL.

In this sample, this clonotype turned up many times. V is TRBV11-2 and J is TRBJ2-1; D unclear. This CDR3 comprises 14 residues. The germline V gene encodes CDR1 SGHAT and CDR2 FQNNGV. Trimming left V 2 bases short and J 3 bases short, with 8 bases between. The CDR3 protein is CASSLPGNYNEQFF. CDR3 in DNA: TGTGCCAGCAGCTTACCTGGAAACTACAATGAGCAGTTCTTC.

In this sample, this clonotype turned up once. V usage is TRBV5-1 and J usage is TRBJ2-2; D may be TRBD1 (6 bases). Trimming took off 3 bases at V and 1 base at J, with 10 bases between the two ends. The CDR3 extends over 15 amino acids. CDR1 and CDR2 from the germline V gene are SGHRS and YFSETQ. CDR3 nucleotide sequence: TGCGCCAGCAGCTACCCGGACAGGAACACCGGGGAGCTGTTTTTT. Protein sequence: CASSYPDRNTGELFF.

This clonotype was seen at least ten times. As DNA, the CDR3 is TGTGCCAGCAGCCTGGGCGCCGCCGCTAACTATGGCTACACCTTC. Protein: CASSLGAAANYGYTF. The chain recombines TRBV7-9 with TRBJ1-2; D is ambiguous. The V and J ends lost 5 bases and 0 bases respectively, with 13 bases between them. The length of the CDR3 is 15 residues. Germline lookup yields CDR1 SEHNR and CDR2 FQNEAQ (reference sequence).

This clonotype has at least ten counts. The chain has TRBV7-9 and TRBJ1-6; D is unresolved. The germline V and J ends were trimmed by 3 bases and 7 bases, with 10 bases remaining between them. Germline V lookup: CDR1 SEHNR, CDR2 FQNEAQ (reference sequence). This CDR3 has 14 residues. Written as DNA, the CDR3 is TGTGCCAGCAGCTTGTCAGCGTTGAATTCACCCCTCCACTTT. Translated: CASSLSALNSPLHF.

This clonotype was observed once. This rearrangement joins TRBV6-2 or TRBV6-3 to TRBJ1-4; possible D gene TRBD1, 6 bases. The ends were cut back, 8 bases at V and 0 bases at J, with 10 bases in the middle. The CDR3 runs 14 residues. The germline CDR1 and CDR2 sequences are MNHEY and SVGEGT. The CDR3 reads CASGQTSTNEKLFF. The CDR3 bases are TGTGCCAGCGGACAGACCTCAACTAATGAAAAACTGTTTTTT.

This clonotype occurred many times. V is TRBV2 and J is TRBJ2-1, with D tentatively TRBD1 (6 bases). CDR1 is SNHLY and CDR2 is FYNNEI in the germline V gene. Trimming took off 1 base at V and 4 bases at J, with 14 bases between the two ends. This CDR3 spans 16 amino acids. CDR3 coding DNA: TGTGCCAGCAGTGAAGAGGGTCAGGGGTGGTACAATGAGCAGTTCTTC. This sequence encodes CASSEEGQGWYNEQFF.

In its sample, this clonotype was seen many times. The chain uses TRBV28 and TRBJ1-6; the D is unclear. The V end was cut by 2 bases, the J end by 6 bases, with 8 bases between. From germline, CDR1 is MDHEN and CDR2 SYDVKM. This CDR3 contains 14 residues. CDR3 loop: CASSLNRFNSPLHF. The CDR3 coding sequence is TGTGCCAGCAGTTTAAATAGATTTAATTCACCCCTCCACTTT.

This clonotype was recorded at least ten times. The chain uses TRBV5-8 and TRBJ1-2; 7 bases are shared with TRBD1. The V and J ends lost 4 bases and 4 bases, in that order; junction bases with no gene match: 10. Germline assignment: CDR1 SGHTS and CDR2 YDEGEE. The CDR3 has 15 residues. CDR3 nucleotide sequence: TGTGCCAGCAGCAATAATGACAGGGAGGGCTATGGCTACACCTTC. Translated: CASSNNDREGYGYTF.

This clonotype was counted once. V is TRBV19 and J is TRBJ2-1; 14 bases match TRBD2. V lost 7 bases to trimming and J lost 7 bases; unmatched junction nucleotides: 6. The CDR3 extends over 15 amino acids. The germline V gene encodes CDR1 LNHDA and CDR2 SQIVND (reference sequence). The CDR3 sequence is CASTPRTSGRNEQFF. The CDR3 coding sequence is TGTGCCAGTACCCCCCGGACTAGCGGGAGGAATGAGCAGTTCTTC.

This clonotype was seen repeatedly, ten times or more. The chain has TRBV5-8 and TRBJ2-7; no reliable D call. The V gene lost 0 bases and the J gene lost 9 bases, with 13 bases spanning the gap. CDR3 length equals 13 residues. Germline CDR1 reads SGHTS; CDR2 reads YDEGEE. The CDR3 coding sequence is TGTGCCAGCAGCTTGGTAGGGCAGGAACCGCAGTACTTC. Its translation: CASSLVGQEPQYF.

This clonotype was seen many times. The chain links TRBV5-6 to TRBJ1-5, with TRBD1 as a possible D gene (5 bases). CDR3 length: 16 amino acids. CDR1 and CDR2 from the germline V gene are SGHDT and YYEEEE. V was shortened by 0 bases and J by 6 bases, with 16 bases between the two germline ends. CDR3 DNA sequence: TGTGCCAGCAGCTTGGGTTGGGGCGTTTCGGGTCAGCCCCAGCATTTT. Translation: CASSLGWGVSGQPQHF.

This clonotype occurred a few times. This sequence joins TRBV7-8 and TRBJ2-5, with no clear D. The V end lost 5 bases, the J end lost 5 bases, and 18 bases lay between the germline ends. Germline V gives CDR1 SGHVS, CDR2 FQNEAQ. The CDR3 is made up of 15 amino acids. CDR3 bases: TGTGCCAGCAGCCTAGACCAGGCGGTGTCTGAGACCCAGTACTTC. Amino acids: CASSLDQAVSETQYF.

V gene TRBV12-3 or TRBV12-4 combines with J gene TRBJ2-3; D not certain. There are 14 residues in the CDR3. V was clipped by 7 bases and J by 4 bases, with 15 bases between them. This chain's CDR3 is CASKPLTSADTQYF. In nucleotides, the CDR3 is TGTGCCAGCAAACCCTTGACGTCCGCAGATACGCAGTATTTT.

A few counts support this clonotype. V usage is TRBV5-6 and J usage is TRBJ1-2; D gene unclear. Germline V gene data show CDR1 as SGHDT and CDR2 as YYEEEE. The CDR3 covers 12 residues. V lost 2 bases to trimming and J lost 7 bases, with 9 bases between them. CDR3 DNA: TGTGCCAGCAGCTTAGACACGAGTGGCTACACCTTC. This gives the protein CASSLDTSGYTF.

This clonotype came up once. The rearrangement links TRBV27 to TRBJ1-5; D is unclear. There are 15 residues in the CDR3. Germline-derived CDR1 and CDR2 are MNHEY and SMNVEV (reference sequence). Trimming left V 1 base short and J 4 bases short, with 11 bases between. The CDR3 coding sequence is TGTGCCAGCAGTTTATTATCCCGCTCTAATCAGCCCCAGCATTTT. It encodes CASSLLSRSNQPQHF.

Ten or more counts support this clonotype. The rearrangement uses TRBV19 and TRBJ1-1; tentatively, D is TRBD1 (6 bases). This CDR3 has 13 amino acids. Germline-derived CDR1 and CDR2 are LNHDA and SQIVND (reference sequence). V dropped 7 bases and J dropped 5 bases, with 14 bases sitting between them. The CDR3 sequence: CASTWEGGTEAFF. Written as DNA, the CDR3 is TGTGCCAGTACTTGGGAGGGGGGGACTGAAGCTTTCTTT. Full variable domain (rest looked up from reference TRBV19 and TRBJ1-1): DGGITQSPKYLFRKEGQNVTLSCEQNLNHDAMYWYRQDPGQGLRLIYYSQIVNDFQKGDIAEGYSVSREKKESFPLTVTSAQKNPTAFYLCASTWEGGTEAFFGQGTRLTVV.

This clonotype was counted many times. The V call is TRBV18, the J call TRBJ1-1; 7 bases agree with TRBD1. Germline values: CDR1 KGHSH, CDR2 LQKENI. This CDR3 contains 14 residues. The V and J ends lost 4 bases and 0 bases, in that order; junction bases with no gene match: 2. DNA for the CDR3: TGTGCCAGCTCACAGGGACAGATGAACACTGAAGCTTTCTTT. Translating it yields CASSQGQMNTEAFF.

This clonotype occurred many times. The chain combines TRBV19 with TRBJ2-1; weak D call: TRBD1 (5 bases). Between the trimmed V and J ends, which lost 3 bases and 3 bases, there was a span of 9 bases. CDR1 is LNHDA and CDR2 is SQIVND in the germline V gene (reference sequence). This CDR3 has 14 amino acids. The CDR3 region has the DNA TGTGCCAGTAGTATTATAGACAGCTACAATGAGCAGTTCTTC. Translation gives CASSIIDSYNEQFF.

The rearrangement links TRBV28 to TRBJ2-1; 11 bases match TRBD2. Looked up from germline, CDR1 is MDHEN and CDR2 is SYDVKM. Losses at the gene ends were 5 bases for V and 5 bases for J; bases not matched to a gene: 5. The CDR3 is 15 residues long. The CDR3 bases are TGTGCCAGCAGTCCCCTGACTAGCGGGAACAATGAGCAGTTCTTC. Protein sequence: CASSPLTSGNNEQFF. The full variable domain, completed using reference TRBV28 and TRBJ2-1, is DVKVTQSSRYLVKRTGEKVFLECVQDMDHENMFWYRQDPGLGLRLIYFSYDVKMKEKGDIPEGYSVSREKKERFSLILESASTNQTSMYLCASSPLTSGNNEQFFGPGTRLTVL.

This clonotype has at least ten counts. The chain recombines TRBV9 with TRBJ1-2, with D possibly TRBD1 on 5 matching bases. CDR3 length equals 15 residues. The V gene's germline CDR1 is SGDLS and CDR2 YYNGEE. Trimming took off 3 bases at V and 4 bases at J, with 16 bases between the two ends. The CDR3 sequence is CASSGGGGVSYGYTF. For the CDR3, the DNA is TGTGCCAGCAGCGGAGGCGGGGGGGTATCCTATGGCTACACCTTC.

The chain employs TRBV19 and TRBJ2-3, with 10 nucleotides matching TRBD1. This CDR3 is 15 amino acids long. The ends lost 10 bases at V and 5 bases at J; junction bases unmatched: 12. The germline CDR1 and CDR2 sequences are LNHDA and SQIVND (reference sequence). This CDR3 is CATRALDRGGDTQYF. In DNA form, the CDR3 reads TGTGCCACCCGCGCCTTGGACAGGGGGGGAGATACGCAGTATTTT.